This T cell receptor beta chain was sequenced for a study of PD-1 blockade in classical Hodgkin lymphoma. Profiling relied on immunoSEQ multiplex PCR, and the TCRdb table lists in-frame clones only, not all of them. Of fewer than 30,000 clones in the sample, about four fifths were seen once. A word on this clone: Its antigen is not identified.

All trial patients relapsed after autologous stem cell transplantation. The CDR3 consists of 15 residues. J gave up 5 bases and V 2 bases, and 2 bases lay outside the gene matches. Germline loops: CDR1 MNHEY, CDR2 SVGAGI. Regarding the study as a whole: Baseline diversity was lower in partial responders and progressors than complete responders. No one has yet defined what causes the repertoire differences, which may be disease activity or prior therapy.

This TCR came from a human donor with classical Hodgkin lymphoma. Sequenced here: peripheral blood mononuclear cells (PBMCs), sampled before the second cycle of nivolumab. This sequence joins TRBV6-5 and TRBJ2-1, with TRBD2 matching over 11 bases. For the CDR3, the DNA is TGTGCCAGCAGTTACCCTAGCGGGGGGAACAATGAGCAGTTCTTC. It encodes CASSYPSGGNNEQFF.